This entry lists 15 T cell receptor beta chains sequenced from one sample in a study of blood T cells in healthy people across ages (dated by TCRdb to between 2014 and 2017). Preparation of the library involved 5' RACE. Sequencer: Illumina HiSeq 2500. The second PCR ran for roughly 6 to 11 cycles and used a J-beta primer mix along with a sample-barcoded 5' primer. Clones were called with MiXCR by TCRdb after fastp trimmed the public reads at Q25, and only in-frame beta chains were retained. Each entry is one CDR3 protein sequence, shown with its most common DNA and genes. Counted in this sample were more than 900,000 distinct CDR3 sequences; roughly 29% of them appeared once. Clones ranked in the top ten supply 10% of the sample. The same sample was also studied in work on T cells of mothers and their children.

The sample taken for sequencing was blood. The receptors were sampled from a woman in her 40s in good health.

This clonotype was seen more than once but under ten times. This chain joins TRBV12-3 or TRBV12-4 and TRBJ1-2, with unresolved D. V shed 6 bases and J shed 4 bases, with 15 bases lying between them. This CDR3 region has 14 residues. The CDR3, as DNA: TGTGCCAGCAGCCCCTCTCTGACCATCTATGGCTACACCTTC. It yields the protein CASSPSLTIYGYTF.

This clonotype was counted ten times or more. The CDR3 nucleotides are TGTGCCAGCAGCCTTTCCGGCACTAACTATGGCTACACCTTC. Its protein product is CASSLSGTNYGYTF. The chain combines TRBV7-3 with TRBJ1-2; no firm D call. Germline CDR1 is SGHTA and CDR2 is FQGTGA. The V end was cut by 5 bases, the J end by 0 bases, with 10 bases between. The CDR3 is made up of 14 amino acids.

The chain combines TRBV19 with TRBJ1-6; possibly TRBD1 for D (6 bases). The CDR3 runs to 15 residues. The germline V gene encodes CDR1 LNHDA and CDR2 SQIVND (reference sequence). V was pared by 5 bases and J by 5 bases, with 13 bases between. Written as DNA, the CDR3 is TGTGCCAGTAGTGTCGGACAGAATGATAATTCACCCCTCCACTTT. Translating gives CASSVGQNDNSPLHF. Combining the CDR3 with reference TRBV19 and TRBJ1-6 gives the whole variable domain DGGITQSPKYLFRKEGQNVTLSCEQNLNHDAMYWYRQDPGQGLRLIYYSQIVNDFQKGDIAEGYSVSREKKESFPLTVTSAQKNPTAFYLCASSVGQNDNSPLHFGNGTRLTVT.

With respect to this clonotype: One end of the junction fails to match germline, which may point to a read error. The chain links TRBV12-3 or TRBV12-4 to TRBJ2-5, with a weak D call TRBD1 (8 bases). This CDR3 comprises 13 residues. The CDR3 here is CVSRQGAGETQYF. DNA for the CDR3: TGTGTCAGCAGGCAGGGGGCGGGAGAGACTCAGTACTTC.

Comment on this clonotype: This could be a read error, since a much larger clone is one nucleotide away. V gene TRBV10-2 combines with J gene TRBJ1-4; TRBD1 is a possible D gene (5 bases). Between the trimmed V and J ends, which lost 7 bases and 10 bases, there was a span of 16 bases. This CDR3 is 13 amino acids long. Germline CDR1 and CDR2: WSHSY and SAAADI. The CDR3: CASTPSRDGKLFF. The CDR3 nucleotides are TGCGCCAGCACCCCCAGCAGGGACGGAAAACTGTTTTTT.

Ten or more counts support this clonotype. The chain is built from TRBV20-1 and TRBJ2-5; 8 bases are a match to TRBD2. Per germline, CDR1 DFQATT and CDR2 SNEGSKA (reference sequence). The CDR3 has 15 amino acids. Losses at the gene ends were 6 bases for V and 3 bases for J; bases not matched to a gene: 12. CDR3 in DNA: TGCAGTGCCCAAGACCCGACTAGCGCGAAAGAGACCCAGTACTTC. Amino acids: CSAQDPTSAKETQYF.

This clonotype was observed at least ten times. This sequence joins TRBV7-2 and TRBJ2-7; 7 positions agree with TRBD1. This CDR3 spans 14 amino acids. The germline CDR1 and CDR2 sequences are SGHTA and FQGNSA. V was clipped by 0 bases and J by 3 bases; unmatched bases: 2. The CDR3 sequence is CASSLAAGGYEQYF. The CDR3 bases are TGTGCCAGCAGCTTAGCAGCAGGGGGCTACGAGCAGTACTTC.

This clonotype was seen a few times. The rearrangement links TRBV6-6 to TRBJ2-1; D uncertain. The last part of the DNA fits TRBJ2-7 better; the J call may be wrong. CDR1 MNHNY and CDR2 SVGAGI come from the germline V gene (reference sequence). The CDR3 runs 16 residues. The CDR3 DNA reads TGTGCCAGCAGTTACTCGACCCCCAGCTCCTACAATAAGCAGTACTTC. It is translated as CASSYSTPSSYNKQYF.

This clonotype has only a few counts. The chain combines TRBV20-1 with TRBJ2-3; 9 nucleotides line up with TRBD2. The germline V gene encodes CDR1 DFQATT and CDR2 SNEGSKA (reference sequence). The V gene end was trimmed by 7 bases and the J gene end by 8 bases; junction bases not matched to a gene: 10. This CDR3 has 13 residues. This CDR3 is CSVAGLAQRTQYF. CDR3 nucleotides: TGCAGTGTCGCGGGACTAGCTCAACGTACGCAGTATTTT.

The CDR3, as DNA: TGTGCCAGCAGCCTTCCCGGGACTACGATTAGGGATGAGCAGTTCTTC. Translating it yields CASSLPGTTIRDEQFF. V usage is TRBV4-2 and J usage is TRBJ2-1; TRBD2 aligns across 7 bases. Germline-derived CDR1 and CDR2 are LGHNA and YNFKEQ. V shed 4 bases, J shed 8 bases, and the junction held 14 bases outside the gene matches. CDR3 length: 16 residues.

Concerning this clonotype: At one of its ends the junction is not consistent with the germline gene, which may arise from a read error. The chain joins TRBV29-1 to TRBJ1-2; D is undetermined. CDR1 and CDR2 from the germline V gene are SQVTM and ANQGSEA. CDR3 length: 13 amino acids. CDR3 nucleotide sequence: TGCAGCATTGAGTCCATCTATAACTATGGCTACACCTTC. Translating it yields CSIESIYNYGYTF.

The rearrangement joins TRBV15 to TRBJ1-1; 7 bases align to TRBD1. The CDR3 has 15 residues. Germline CDR1 and CDR2: LNHNV and YYDKDF (reference sequence). The J segment lost 6 bases and the V segment lost 0 bases, leaving 7 bases of the junction unmatched. The CDR3 coding sequence is TGTGCCACCAGCAGAGAAAGGGGGCGCGGGGCTGAAGCTTTCTTT. As protein: CATSRERGRGAEAFF. Full variable domain (outside the CDR3, taken from reference TRBV15 and TRBJ1-1): DAMVIQNPRYQVTQFGKPVTLSCSQTLNHNVMYWYQQKSSQAPKLLFHYYDKDFNNEADTPDNFQSRRPNTSFCFLDIRSPGLGDTAMYLCATSRERGRGAEAFFGQGTRLTVV.

This clonotype was seen only once. CDR3 coding DNA: TGTGCCAGCAGCCAGACGCAGGGCTTTACTAACTATGGCTACACCTTC. Its translation: CASSQTQGFTNYGYTF. V usage is TRBV5-4 and J usage is TRBJ1-2, with D maybe TRBD1 (5 bases). This CDR3 has 16 residues. V dropped 4 bases and J dropped 0 bases, with 16 bases sitting between them. In germline, CDR1 is SGHNT, CDR2 YYREEE (reference sequence).

In the case of this clonotype: The conserved final phenylalanine or tryptophan is absent from the CDR3, which likely points to a read error. The rearrangement uses TRBV3-1 and TRBJ2-4; D is undetermined. In germline, CDR1 is LGHDT, CDR2 YNNKEL (reference sequence). V was pared by 1 base and J by 7 bases, with 14 bases between. This CDR3 spans 15 amino acids. In DNA form, the CDR3 reads TGTGCCAGCAGCCAAGGAGGCTTACAAGAGAACATTCAGTACGTC. Its translation: CASSQGGLQENIQYV.

This clonotype was detected only a few times. A much larger clone differs by one base, so this may be a read error. The chain uses TRBV7-2 and TRBJ2-4; unclear D gene. The DNA end lines up better with TRBJ2-7; the J call may be wrong. In germline, CDR1 is SGHTA, CDR2 FQGNSA. The CDR3 has 12 amino acids. The CDR3 DNA follows: TGTGCCAGCAGCTTAGGTTGCTACGAGCAGTACTTC. It codes for CASSLGCYEQYF.